This T cell receptor (beta chain) was profiled in a study of blood T cell repertoires in COVID-19. Study-wide background: PBMCs, B-cell-depleted T cells, or T cells provided the cDNA or gDNA that made up the material.

Profiling relied on immunoSEQ multiplex PCR, and the TCRdb table lists in-frame clones only, not all of them. The sample has 25,000 to 30,000 clones; approximately 91% are singletons. Trimming cost V 2 bases and J 0 bases, with 11 bases left between them. Germline V lookup: CDR1 MNHEY, CDR2 SVGEGT. The CDR3 runs 15 residues. The chain links TRBV6-2 or TRBV6-3 to TRBJ2-7, with D possibly being TRBD2 (6 bases). The sequencing sample was made of peripheral blood. The source of this sequence is a man aged 70-80 years with active COVID-19. The CDR3 protein is CASSYPGDPSYEQYF. For the CDR3, the DNA is TGTGCCAGCAGTTACCCGGGGGACCCCTCCTACGAGCAGTACTTC.